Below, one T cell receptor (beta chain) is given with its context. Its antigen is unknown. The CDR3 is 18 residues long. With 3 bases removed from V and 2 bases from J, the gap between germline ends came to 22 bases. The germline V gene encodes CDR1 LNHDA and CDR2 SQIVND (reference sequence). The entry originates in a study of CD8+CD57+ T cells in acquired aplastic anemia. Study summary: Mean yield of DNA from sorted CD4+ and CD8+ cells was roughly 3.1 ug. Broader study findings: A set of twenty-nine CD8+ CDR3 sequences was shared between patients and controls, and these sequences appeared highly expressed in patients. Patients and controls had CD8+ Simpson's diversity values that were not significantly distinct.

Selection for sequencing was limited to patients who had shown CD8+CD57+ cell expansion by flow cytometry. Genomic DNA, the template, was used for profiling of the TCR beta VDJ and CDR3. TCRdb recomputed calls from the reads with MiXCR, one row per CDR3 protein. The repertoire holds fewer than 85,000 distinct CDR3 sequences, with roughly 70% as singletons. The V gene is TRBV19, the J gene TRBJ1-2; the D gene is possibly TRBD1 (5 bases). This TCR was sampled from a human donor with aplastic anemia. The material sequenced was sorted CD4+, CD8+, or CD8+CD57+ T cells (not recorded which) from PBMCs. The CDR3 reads CASSIVGTLGSLNYGYTF. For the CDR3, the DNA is TGTGCCAGTAGTATCGTAGGGACTCTCGGTAGCTTGAACTATGGCTACACCTTC.